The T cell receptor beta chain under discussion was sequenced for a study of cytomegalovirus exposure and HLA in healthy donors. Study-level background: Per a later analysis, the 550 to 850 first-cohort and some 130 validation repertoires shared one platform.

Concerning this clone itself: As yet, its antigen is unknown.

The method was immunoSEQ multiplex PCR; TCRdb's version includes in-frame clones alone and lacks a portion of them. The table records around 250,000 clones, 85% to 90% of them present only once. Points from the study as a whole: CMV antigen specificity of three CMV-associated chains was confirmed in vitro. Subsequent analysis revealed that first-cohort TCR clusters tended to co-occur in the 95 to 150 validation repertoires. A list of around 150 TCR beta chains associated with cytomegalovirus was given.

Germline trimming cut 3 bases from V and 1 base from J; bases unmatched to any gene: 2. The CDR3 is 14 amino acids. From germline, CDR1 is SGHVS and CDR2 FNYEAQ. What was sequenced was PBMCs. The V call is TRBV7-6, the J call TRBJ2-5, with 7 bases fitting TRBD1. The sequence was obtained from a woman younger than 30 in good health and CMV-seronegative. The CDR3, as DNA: TGTGCCAGCAGCTTGACAGGGCTCCAAGAGACCCAGTACTTC. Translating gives CASSLTGLQETQYF.